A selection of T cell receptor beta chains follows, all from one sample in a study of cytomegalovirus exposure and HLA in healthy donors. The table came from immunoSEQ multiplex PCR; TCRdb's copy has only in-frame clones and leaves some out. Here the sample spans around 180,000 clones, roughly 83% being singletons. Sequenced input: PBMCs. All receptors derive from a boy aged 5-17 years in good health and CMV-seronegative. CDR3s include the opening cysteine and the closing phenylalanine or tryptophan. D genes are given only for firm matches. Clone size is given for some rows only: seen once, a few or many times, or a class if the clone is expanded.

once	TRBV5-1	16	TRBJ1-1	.	CASSSPPGLPNTEAFF	TGCGCCAGCAGCTCCCCTCCGGGACTGCCGAACACTGAAGCTTTCTTT
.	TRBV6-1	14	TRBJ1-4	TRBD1	CASTNRGRGEKLFF	TGTGCCAGCACTAACAGGGGGCGAGGAGAAAAACTGTTTTTT
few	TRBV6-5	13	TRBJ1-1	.	CASSYGEGTEAFF	TGTGCCAGCAGTTACGGGGAGGGCACTGAAGCTTTCTTT
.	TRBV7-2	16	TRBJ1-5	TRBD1	CASSLLGDRGPQPQHF	TGTGCCAGCAGCCTTCTAGGGGACAGGGGGCCTCAGCCCCAGCATTTT
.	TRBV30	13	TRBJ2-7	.	CAWSGGQSYEQYF	TGTGCCTGGAGTGGCGGACAGTCCTACGAGCAGTACTTC
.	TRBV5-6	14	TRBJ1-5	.	CASSQTGLNQPQHF	TGTGCCAGCAGCCAGACAGGACTGAATCAGCCCCAGCATTTT
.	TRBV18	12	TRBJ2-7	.	CASSPRTYEQYF	TGTGCCAGCTCACCGAGAACCTACGAGCAGTACTTC
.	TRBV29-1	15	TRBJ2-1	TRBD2	CSFLAGTSSYNEQFF	TGCAGTTTTCTAGCGGGAACCTCTTCCTACAATGAGCAGTTCTTC
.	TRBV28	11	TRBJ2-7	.	CASSPRDEQYF	TGTGCCAGCAGCCCTCGGGACGAGCAGTACTTC
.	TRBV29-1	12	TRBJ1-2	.	CSVDVSGSGYTF	TGCAGCGTTGATGTTTCAGGTTCGGGCTACACCTTC
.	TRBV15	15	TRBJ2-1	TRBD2	CATSRTSGNLDEQFF	TGTGCCACCAGCAGGACTAGCGGGAATTTGGATGAGCAGTTCTTC
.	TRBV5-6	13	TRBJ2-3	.	CASSLVGADTQYF	TGTGCCAGCAGCTTGGTAGGAGCAGATACGCAGTATTTT
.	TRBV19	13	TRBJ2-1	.	CASSMTGYNEQFF	TGTGCCAGTAGTATGACTGGCTACAATGAGCAGTTCTTC
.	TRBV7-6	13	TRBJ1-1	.	CASSPSGDTEAFF	TGTGCCAGCAGCCCCTCGGGGGACACTGAAGCTTTCTTT
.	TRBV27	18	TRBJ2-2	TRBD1	CASSPNRGQGRNTGELFF	TGTGCCAGCAGTCCCAACAGGGGACAGGGGAGGAACACCGGGGAGCTGTTTTTT
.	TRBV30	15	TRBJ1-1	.	CAWTTPYRAITEAFF	TGTGCCTGGACGACACCATACAGGGCTATCACTGAAGCTTTCTTT
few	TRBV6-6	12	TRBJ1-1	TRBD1	CATRTGGTEAFF	TGTGCCACCCGGACAGGGGGCACTGAAGCTTTCTTT
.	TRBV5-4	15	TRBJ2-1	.	CASDRGPHSYNEQFF	TGTGCCAGCGATCGCGGCCCCCACTCCTACAATGAGCAGTTCTTC
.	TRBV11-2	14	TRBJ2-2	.	CASSLVTNTGELFF	TGTGCCAGCAGCTTAGTTACGAACACCGGGGAGCTGTTTTTT
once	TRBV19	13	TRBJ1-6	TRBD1	CASAGGVISPLHF	TGTGCCAGTGCAGGGGGAGTAATCTCACCCCTCCACTTT
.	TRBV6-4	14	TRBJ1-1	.	CASREGGLGTGAFF	TGTGCCAGCAGAGAAGGGGGATTGGGCACTGGAGCTTTCTTT
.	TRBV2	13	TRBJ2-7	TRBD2	CASSLGTNYEQYF	TGTGCCAGCAGTTTAGGGACTAACTACGAGCAGTACTTC
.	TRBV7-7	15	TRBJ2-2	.	CASSLEALNTGELFF	TGTGCTAGCAGCTTAGAAGCCCTGAACACCGGGGAGCTGTTTTTT
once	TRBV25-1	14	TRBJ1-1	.	CASSEYGEGMGAFF	TGTGCCAGCAGTGAATATGGAGAGGGAATGGGAGCTTTCTTT
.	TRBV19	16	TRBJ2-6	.	CASSRQGLSGANVLTF	TGTGCCAGTAGTAGACAGGGACTCTCTGGGGCCAACGTCCTGACTTTC
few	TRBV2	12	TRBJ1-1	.	CASEGGWTEAFF	TGTGCCAGCGAGGGGGGGTGGACTGAAGCTTTCTTT
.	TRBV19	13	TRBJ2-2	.	CATRGEGTGELFF	TGTGCCACAAGGGGCGAAGGCACCGGGGAGCTGTTTTTT
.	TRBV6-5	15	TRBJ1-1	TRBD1	CASSWDRFMNTEAFF	TGTGCCAGCAGTTGGGACAGGTTCATGAACACTGAAGCTTTCTTT
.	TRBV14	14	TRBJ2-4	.	CASSLQTGSNIQYF	TGTGCCAGCAGCCTCCAGACAGGTTCTAACATTCAGTACTTC
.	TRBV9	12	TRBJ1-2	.	CASSVNRNGYTF	TGTGCCAGCAGCGTCAACAGGAACGGCTACACCTTC
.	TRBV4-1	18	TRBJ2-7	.	CASSQDVVGSWFSYEQYF	TGCGCCAGCAGCCAAGACGTGGTCGGGAGTTGGTTCTCCTACGAGCAGTACTTC
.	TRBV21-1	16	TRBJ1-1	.	CASSSLNGEGNTEAFF	TGTGCCAGCAGCTCACTGAATGGGGAGGGGAACACTGAAGCTTTCTTT
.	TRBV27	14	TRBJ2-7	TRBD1	CASSEARDSYEQYF	TGTGCCAGCAGTGAAGCCCGGGACAGCTACGAGCAGTACTTC
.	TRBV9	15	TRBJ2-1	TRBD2	CASSVDQRESFEQFF	TGTGCCAGCAGCGTAGACCAGCGGGAATCCTTTGAGCAGTTCTTC
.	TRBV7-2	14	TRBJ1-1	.	CASRSDRKNTEAFF	TGTGCCAGCAGATCAGACAGAAAGAACACTGAAGCTTTCTTT
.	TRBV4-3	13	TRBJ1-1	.	CASSQRMNTEAFF	TGCGCCAGCAGCCAGAGAATGAACACTGAAGCTTTCTTT
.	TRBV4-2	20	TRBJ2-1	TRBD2	CASSRTPGTSGITSYNEQFF	TGTGCCAGCAGCCGGACACCTGGGACTAGCGGGATTACCTCCTACAATGAGCAGTTCTTC
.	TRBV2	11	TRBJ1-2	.	CASRETGFNTF	TGTGCCAGCAGGGAGACGGGGTTTAACACCTTC
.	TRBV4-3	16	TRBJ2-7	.	CASSQFGTDSSYEQYF	TGCGCCAGCAGCCAATTCGGCACCGACAGCTCCTACGAGCAGTACTTC
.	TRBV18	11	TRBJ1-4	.	CASSPAEKLFF	TGTGCCAGCTCACCGGCAGAAAAACTGTTTTTT
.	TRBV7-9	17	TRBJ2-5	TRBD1	CASSPSSGGPWKETQYF	TGTGCCAGCAGCCCATCTTCAGGGGGCCCTTGGAAAGAGACCCAGTACTTC
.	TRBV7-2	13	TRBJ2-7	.	CASSPIASYEQYF	TGTGCCAGCAGCCCCATCGCCAGCTACGAGCAGTACTTC
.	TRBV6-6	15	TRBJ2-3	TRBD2	CASSSGGGSPDTQYF	TGTGCCAGCAGTTCGGGGGGTGGGTCCCCAGATACGCAGTATTTT
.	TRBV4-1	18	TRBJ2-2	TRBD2	CASSQEALAGGYPGELFF	TGCGCCAGCAGCCAAGAGGCGCTAGCGGGAGGTTACCCCGGGGAGCTGTTTTTT
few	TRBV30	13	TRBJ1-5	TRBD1	CAWSRQGGQPQHF	TGTGCCTGGAGCCGACAGGGTGGTCAGCCCCAGCATTTT
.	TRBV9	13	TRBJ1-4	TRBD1	CASSNRGTDELFF	TGTGCCAGCAGCAACCGGGGGACAGACGAACTGTTTTTT
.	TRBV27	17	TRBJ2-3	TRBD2	CASSTKAGASSTDTQYF	TGTGCCAGCAGTACAAAAGCGGGAGCTTCTAGCACAGATACGCAGTATTTT
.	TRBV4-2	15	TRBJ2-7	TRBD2	CASSPEGLATYEQYF	TGTGCCAGCAGCCCCGAGGGACTAGCGACCTACGAGCAGTACTTC
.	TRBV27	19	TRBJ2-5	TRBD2	CASSPRPSGGAQRQETQYF	TGTGCCAGCAGTCCACGACCTAGCGGGGGGGCCCAACGACAAGAGACCCAGTACTTC
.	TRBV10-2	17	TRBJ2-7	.	CASSFTPGPTNSYEQYF	TGCGCCAGCAGTTTCACCCCGGGCCCGACTAATTCCTACGAGCAGTACTTC
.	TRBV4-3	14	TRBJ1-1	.	CASNVNTRYTEAFF	TGCGCCAGCAACGTAAACACACGATACACTGAAGCTTTCTTT
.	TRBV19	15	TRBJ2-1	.	CASSPTGRGWNEQFF	TGTGCCAGTAGTCCTACGGGTCGGGGATGGAATGAGCAGTTCTTC
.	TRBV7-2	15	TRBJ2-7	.	CASSLASQATYEQYF	TGTGCCAGCAGCTTAGCATCCCAGGCCACCTACGAGCAGTACTTC
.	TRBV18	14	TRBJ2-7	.	CASSPQEGSYEQYF	TGTGCCAGCTCACCACAAGAGGGCTCCTACGAGCAGTACTTC
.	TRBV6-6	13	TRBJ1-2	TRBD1	CASSAGTDYGYTF	TGTGCCAGCAGTGCCGGGACAGACTATGGCTACACCTTC
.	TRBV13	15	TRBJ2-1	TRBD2	CASSSGLAGVNEQFF	TGTGCCAGCAGCTCGGGACTAGCGGGAGTAAATGAGCAGTTCTTC
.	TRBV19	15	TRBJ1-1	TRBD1	CASSRQGPMNTEAFF	TGTGCCAGTAGTCGACAGGGGCCCATGAACACTGAAGCTTTCTTT